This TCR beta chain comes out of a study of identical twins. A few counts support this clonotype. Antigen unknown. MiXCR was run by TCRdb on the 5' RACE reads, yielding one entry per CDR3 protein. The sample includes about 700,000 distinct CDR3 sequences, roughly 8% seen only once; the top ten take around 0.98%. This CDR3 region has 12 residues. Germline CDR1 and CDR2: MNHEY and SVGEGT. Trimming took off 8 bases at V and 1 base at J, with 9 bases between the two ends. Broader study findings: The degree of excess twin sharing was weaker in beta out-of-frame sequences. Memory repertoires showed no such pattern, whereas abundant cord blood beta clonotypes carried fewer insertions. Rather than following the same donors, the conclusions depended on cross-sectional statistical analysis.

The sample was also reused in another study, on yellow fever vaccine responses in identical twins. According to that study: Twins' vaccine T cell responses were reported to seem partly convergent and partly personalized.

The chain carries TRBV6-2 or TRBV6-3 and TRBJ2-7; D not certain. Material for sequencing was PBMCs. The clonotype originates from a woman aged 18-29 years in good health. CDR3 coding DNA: TGTGCCAGCGGCCAGGCGTCCTACGAGCAGTACTTC. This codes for CASGQASYEQYF.